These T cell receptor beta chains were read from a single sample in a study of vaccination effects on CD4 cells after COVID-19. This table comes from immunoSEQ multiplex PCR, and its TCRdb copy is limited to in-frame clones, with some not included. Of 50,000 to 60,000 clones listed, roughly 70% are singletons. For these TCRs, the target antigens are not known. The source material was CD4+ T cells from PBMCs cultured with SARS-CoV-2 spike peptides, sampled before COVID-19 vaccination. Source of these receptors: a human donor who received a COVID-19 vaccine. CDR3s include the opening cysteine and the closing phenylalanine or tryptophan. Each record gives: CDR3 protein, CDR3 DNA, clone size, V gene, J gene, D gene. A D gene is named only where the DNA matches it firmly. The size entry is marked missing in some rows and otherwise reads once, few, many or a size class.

CDR3: CASSPGGQGWNEQFF
DNA: TGTGCCAGCTCGCCGGGGGGACAGGGCTGGAATGAGCAGTTCTTC
size: NA
V: TRBV18
J: TRBJ2-1
D: TRBD1

CDR3: CASSFGVRTPSGNTIYF
DNA: TGTGCCAGCAGTTTTGGGGTGAGGACACCCTCTGGAAACACCATATATTTT
size: NA
V: TRBV28
J: TRBJ1-3
D: NA

CDR3: CASSFDRSPLHF
DNA: TGTGCCAGCAGTTTTGACAGGTCACCCCTCCACTTT
size: NA
V: TRBV12-3/TRBV12-4
J: TRBJ1-6
D: NA

CDR3: CASSPLAGEGNEQFF
DNA: TGCGCCAGCAGTCCACTAGCGGGAGAAGGAAATGAGCAGTTCTTC
size: few
V: TRBV5-1
J: TRBJ2-1
D: TRBD2

CDR3: CASSLRGAKNIQYF
DNA: TGTGCCAGCAGTTTAAGGGGTGCCAAAAACATTCAGTACTTC
size: few
V: TRBV27
J: TRBJ2-4
D: NA

CDR3: CASSLAGTPGGEQFF
DNA: TGTGCCAGCAGCCTAGCCGGGACCCCCGGAGGTGAGCAGTTCTTC
size: NA
V: TRBV11-2
J: TRBJ2-1
D: NA

CDR3: CASSLDLGQGAHEQYF
DNA: TGTGCCAGCAGCTTAGATCTGGGACAGGGGGCCCACGAGCAGTACTTC
size: NA
V: TRBV11-2
J: TRBJ2-7
D: TRBD1

CDR3: CASSLVPPYNEQFF
DNA: TGTGCCAGCAGCTTAGTCCCTCCCTACAATGAGCAGTTCTTC
size: NA
V: TRBV7-2
J: TRBJ2-1
D: NA

CDR3: CASSLWQGARGYTF
DNA: TGTGCCAGCAGCTTGTGGCAGGGGGCGCGAGGCTACACCTTC
size: NA
V: TRBV5-6
J: TRBJ1-2
D: TRBD1

CDR3: CASSLDWTSGRAAAGELFF
DNA: TGTGCCAGCAGCTTAGACTGGACTAGCGGGAGGGCCGCAGCCGGGGAGCTGTTTTTT
size: NA
V: TRBV11-2
J: TRBJ2-2
D: TRBD2